These 28 T cell receptor beta chains were sequenced from one sample in a study of T cells expressing NK-cell markers. TCRdb re-called the 5' RACE reads; one entry per CDR3 protein, DNA not given. The sample includes about 150,000 distinct CDR3 sequences. The sequenced sample was blood T cells: a sorted CD56 or NKG2C T cell subset, CD4+ or CD8+ T cells, or bulk PBMC T cells (not recorded which). The receptors stem from a man aged 18-30 years in good health.

V is TRBV7-2 and J is TRBJ2-1; TCRdb proposes TRBD1, but this gene call is untestable without DNA. CDR3 length: 17 residues. Looked up from germline, CDR1 is SGHTA and CDR2 is FQGNSA. The CDR3 protein is CASSLAIRDRGYNEQFF.

This sequence joins TRBV2 and TRBJ2-1; checking the TCRdb D call of TRBD1 is not possible without DNA. Germline CDR1 and CDR2: SNHLY and FYNNEI. This CDR3 has 14 residues. The CDR3 spells CASRGWDRDNEQFF.

The chain combines TRBV12-3 or TRBV12-4 with TRBJ2-7; TCRdb returns TRBD1, unconfirmable since there is no DNA. The length of the CDR3 is 13 residues. CDR3 sequence: CASSRTEIYEQYF.

This sequence joins TRBV11-3 and TRBJ2-3; TCRdb gives TRBD1 as the D gene, but with no DNA this cannot be confirmed. Germline loops: CDR1 SGHNT, CDR2 YENEEA. The CDR3 sequence is 16 residues long. The CDR3: CASSLRRTGGGDTQYF.

The gene calls are TRBV12-5 and TRBJ2-1; TCRdb's D call, TRBD1, is unchecked because there is no DNA. The CDR3 sequence is 16 residues long. Looked up from germline, CDR1 is LGHNT and CDR2 is FRNRAP. CDR3 sequence: CASGINRGDYYNEQFF.

The V call is TRBV12-3 or TRBV12-4, the J call TRBJ2-2; TCRdb names TRBD1, which stays unverified in the absence of DNA. There are 12 residues in the CDR3. The CDR3 here is CASSSGGGELFF.

The gene calls are TRBV5-1 and TRBJ2-1; TCRdb designates TRBD2, a call that cannot be tested without DNA. The CDR3 consists of 19 residues. CDR1 and CDR2 (germline): SGHRS, YFSETQ. CDR3 in amino acids: CASSSGLAGAFSSYNEQFF.

CDR3 in amino acids: CSARDSGSNYEQFF. The rearrangement uses TRBV20-1 and TRBJ2-1; TCRdb picks TRBD2, but there is no DNA to check that call. The CDR3 consists of 14 residues. Germline CDR1 is DFQATT and CDR2 is SNEGSKA (reference sequence).

The chain recombines TRBV23-1 with TRBJ1-1; as DNA is missing, the TRBD1 call by TCRdb cannot be tested. TRBV23-1 is given ORF status, its function remaining uncertain. The CDR3 is 15 amino acids. The CDR3 sequence is CARTGSDAWNTEAFF.

This sequence joins TRBV14 and TRBJ2-3; TCRdb picks TRBD2, but there is no DNA to check that call. Germline CDR1 reads SGHDN; CDR2 reads FVKESK. CDR3 size: 13 residues. CDR3: CASSQAREDTQYF.

The rearrangement joins TRBV19 to TRBJ2-5. Germline CDR1 is LNHDA and CDR2 is SQIVND (reference sequence). The CDR3 is 13 amino acids. The CDR3 spells CASHDLYQETQYF.

The chain couples TRBV6-5 to TRBJ1-2; with no DNA, the TCRdb D assignment of TRBD1 cannot be verified. The CDR3 spans 17 residues. In germline, CDR1 is MNHEY, CDR2 SVGAGI. The CDR3 loop is CASSYGGLTGVMDGYTF.

The V and J genes are TRBV19 and TRBJ1-1. The CDR3 spans 13 residues. CDR1 and CDR2 from the germline V gene are LNHDA and SQIVND (reference sequence). CDR3: CASSTHSFVEAFF.

V is TRBV12-3 or TRBV12-4 and J is TRBJ2-3. The CDR3 covers 19 residues. CDR3 region: CASSLGSHRAALLTHTQYF.

J is TRBJ2-3 and V is TRBV7-8. Germline assignment: CDR1 SGHVS and CDR2 FQNEAQ. The CDR3 consists of 15 residues. CDR3 sequence reads: CASSPVLPSTDTQYF.

The gene calls are TRBV5-1 and TRBJ2-7; the TCRdb call, TRBD1, lacks DNA for checking. The CDR3 runs to 14 residues. CDR1 is SGHRS and CDR2 is YFSETQ in the germline V gene. The CDR3 region is CASSPGEGYYEQYF.

The chain links TRBV13 to TRBJ2-1; with no DNA, the TCRdb D assignment of TRBD1 cannot be verified. Germline values: CDR1 PRHDT, CDR2 FYEKMQ (reference sequence). CDR3 size: 12 residues. The CDR3 region is CASQAGNNEQFF.

This sequence joins TRBV6-1 and TRBJ2-7; as DNA is missing, the TRBD1 call by TCRdb cannot be tested. The CDR3 runs 15 residues. Germline CDR1 reads MNHNS; CDR2 reads SASEGT. CDR3 sequence: CASSEGPGTQYEQYF.

V and J are TRBV11-2 and TRBJ2-3; TCRdb reports TRBD2, a call that lacks DNA to check it against. The CDR3 extends over 16 amino acids. Germline lookup yields CDR1 SGHAT and CDR2 FQNNGV. CDR3: CASSAGLAGEWDTQYF.

The chain joins TRBV20-1 to TRBJ2-4; there is no DNA to check the TCRdb D call of TRBD1. The CDR3 is 13 residues long. CDR1 and CDR2 (germline): DFQATT, SNEGSKA (reference sequence). CDR3 protein: CSAREGQKNIQYF.

This chain uses TRBV27 with TRBJ2-3. Looked up from germline, CDR1 is MNHEY and CDR2 is SMNVEV (reference sequence). This CDR3 is built from 14 residues. The CDR3 region is CASSPSTSGDTQYF.

The CDR3 sequence is CASSQEIPLATNEKLFF. This rearrangement joins TRBV4-1 to TRBJ1-4. The CDR3 is 17 amino acids. Germline CDR1 reads MGHRA; CDR2 reads YSYEKL.

The V and J genes are TRBV4-1 and TRBJ1-1. This CDR3 is built from 15 residues. From germline, CDR1 is MGHRA and CDR2 YSYEKL. CDR3 in amino acids: CASSQDPGTNTEAFF.

The J gene is TRBJ2-4, the V gene TRBV15; TCRdb lists TRBD1, though no DNA is available to test this call. The CDR3 covers 18 residues. Germline assignment: CDR1 LNHNV and CDR2 YYDKDF (reference sequence). The CDR3 protein is CATSPGGTNRLAKNIQYF. Together with reference TRBV15 and TRBJ2-4, the CDR3 gives the full variable domain: DAMVIQNPRYQVTQFGKPVTLSCSQTLNHNVMYWYQQKSSQAPKLLFHYYDKDFNNEADTPDNFQSRRPNTSFCFLDIRSPGLGDTAMYLCATSPGGTNRLAKNIQYFGAGTRLSVL.

V and J are TRBV7-3 and TRBJ2-1. Germline-derived CDR1 and CDR2 are SGHTA and FQGTGA. The CDR3 runs 13 residues. CDR3 amino acids: CASSSLSNNEQFF.

The chain couples TRBV19 to TRBJ2-7; TCRdb's assignment of TRBD2 cannot be checked, as there is no DNA. The germline gives CDR1 LNHDA, CDR2 SQIVND (reference sequence). The CDR3 extends over 16 amino acids. The CDR3 here is CASSTKGLAGVYEQYF.

CDR3 region: CASSVARAGGLGEQFF. This sequence joins TRBV4-1 and TRBJ2-1; TCRdb reports TRBD2, a call that lacks DNA to check it against. Germline CDR1 reads MGHRA; CDR2 reads YSYEKL. This CDR3 is 16 amino acids long.

The chain joins TRBV11-2 to TRBJ2-5; TCRdb reports TRBD2, a call that lacks DNA to check it against. Germline V gene lookup returns CDR1 SGHAT and CDR2 FQNNGV. The CDR3 is 15 residues long. The CDR3 loop is CASSYTAGAQETQYF.